Given below is one T cell receptor (beta chain) in context. The data derive from a study of blood T cell repertoires in COVID-19. Study in general: The study drew acute and convalescent COVID-19 samples from the United States, Italy and Spain. Sample material is recorded as cDNA or gDNA derived from T cells, B-cell-depleted T cells, or PBMCs.

Per the authors' pipeline: Quantification of nucleated cells was approximated via reference gene primer amplification. TCRdb's table, derived via immunoSEQ multiplex PCR, lists solely in-frame clones and lacks some. The V and J calls and clone size come from that table; D and trimming were worked out from the DNA. The profile shows about 200,000 clones, approximately 80% of them singletons. The ends were cut back, 7 bases at V and 5 bases at J, with 17 bases in the middle. The CDR3 is made up of 14 amino acids. Germline V CDR1 and CDR2: MDHEN, SYDVKM. The material sequenced was peripheral blood. The chain joins TRBV28 to TRBJ1-2; unclear D gene. This TCR was recovered from a man aged 45-65 years with active or convalescent COVID-19. CDR3 sequence (DNA): TGTGCCAGCACCTCCCGGTGGAGGGAGTATGGCTACACCTTC. As protein: CASTSRWREYGYTF.